Reported below is one T cell receptor beta chain. The table lists this clone with many counts. Its antigen is still unknown. The read ends 3 residues before the CDR3 terminus; that terminus is restored from the germline J gene. Within the sample, other DNA sequences also encode this same CDR3. The trim is 0 bases for V and 0 bases for J, with a gap of 9 bases between the germline ends. Sequences DFQATT (CDR1) and SNEGSKA (CDR2) are obtained from the germline V gene (reference sequence). Spanning cysteine to phenylalanine, the CDR3 consists of 15 amino acids. Of the CDR3's DNA, 36 bases were read; they are in frame from base 1. The data were taken from a study of T cell clonality in common variable immunodeficiency (dated by TCRdb to the mid-2010s). Results and caveats for the whole study, not just this receptor: The authors noted that sequencing repertoires of T cell subpopulations would be needed to clarify what caused the increased clonality in CVID. Although equal DNA input was used, an average of approximately 82,000 unique sequences per sample was obtained for controls, compared with about 29,000 for CVID samples. CVID TCRbeta sequences reportedly showed fewer deletions and N-nucleotide insertions and lacked highly modified clones with 13 or more V deletions. Fewer TCRbeta clones were shared among CVID subjects than among healthy controls (p < 0.0001). Patient heterogeneity within the CVID cohort put limits on correlating repertoire features with clinical complications. Compared with healthy controls, CVID subjects showed increased TCRbeta clonality (t-test p = 0.018), a feature most characteristic of about a third of subjects.

Predominantly Caucasian heritage was noted among both the CVID patients and the healthy controls. From each donor, about 5 to 8 ml of heparinized peripheral whole blood was collected. TCRbeta CDR3 repertoires were sequenced from genomic DNA of adults with common variable immune deficiency (CVID) and healthy adult controls. There were around 22 healthy adult volunteers in the control group (roughly twelve female and approximately ten male), ranging in age from about 20 to 75 years, with a mean age of roughly 32. To isolate peripheral blood mononuclear cells, diluted blood was subjected to density centrifugation over Hypaque 1077 or Ficoll-Paque. Genomic DNA was obtained from unsorted mononuclear cells through either Qiagen column purification or a centrifugation-based method. CVID samples and control samples contributed equivalent amounts of genomic DNA as sequencing input. For every sample, a 60 bp segment covering the rearranged TCRbeta CDR3 region was amplified and then sequenced. The immunoSEQ assay, a bias-corrected multiplex PCR combined with high-throughput sequencing, was used for TCRbeta amplification. In the original analysis: Each unique nucleotide sequence was treated as a clone and annotated with V, D and J genes, copy number and frequency. Sequences were labeled productive if in frame, and non-productive if out of frame or containing stop codons. Clonality was calculated from Shannon's entropy as previously described. The predicted amino acid sequences of productive clones were used to derive the mean CDR3 Kyte-Doolittle hydropathy. The R hclust function was used to hierarchically cluster scaled V gene usage with Manhattan distance and complete linkage. To assess clone sharing by CDR3 amino acid sequence, 12 repertoires per group were resampled over 100 rounds. Repertoires were searched for roughly 63 published EBV-specific and a few hundred published CMV-specific TCRbeta sequences. Analysis left out two CVID samples that produced under 10,000 sequences, so 45 or so CVID repertoires remained. TCRdb limited this immuneACCESS table to in-frame rearrangements with V and J called. A share of clones is missing; checked studies link under half to unresolved V genes, and the rest is unexplained. That table gives V, J and clone size, and the DNA gave D and trimming. This sample has 30,000 to 40,000 clones in the table, none counted a single time. The top ten constitute more than 3% of the sample.

The chain joins TRBV20-1 to TRBJ1-3; no D gene is confidently identified. The sequenced sample consisted of peripheral blood mononuclear cells. The receptor comes from a person between 18 and 75 years old in good health. CDR3 DNA (partial): TGCAGTGCTAGAGATAGGGCACTCTCTGGAAACACC. Its protein product is CSARDRALSGNT. The entire CDR3 is CSARDRALSGNTIYF.